The 32 T cell receptor beta chains below come from one sample, sequenced in a study of beta chain features in type 1 diabetes (dated by TCRdb to 2016 to 2018). Receptor libraries were prepared by the immunoSEQ multiplex PCR assay. The entire isolated RNA was reverse transcribed using the High Capacity cDNA Reverse Transcription Kit, and thus expressed TCRB transcripts were sequenced. The clones in this table, taken by TCRdb from immuneACCESS, are in-frame only. Not every clone is retained; where verified, under half of the shortfall comes from an unresolved V gene, and the cause of the rest is unknown. Within this sample are about 160,000 clones, with roughly 7.1% of them counted one time only. Together, the top ten hold about 1% of the sample. Study-wide conclusions, independent of this receptor: A moderate but significant shortening of TCRB CDR3 length was observed in type 1 diabetes patients in all four CD4+ subsets.

These receptors are not linked to any known antigen. The sequencing sample was made of central memory CD4+ T cells from blood. Every receptor here comes from a woman aged 40 to 49 with type 1 diabetes.

The rearrangement links TRBV7-2 to TRBJ1-2; 8 bases fit TRBD1. The CDR3 is 17 amino acids. CDR1 and CDR2 from the germline V gene are SGHTA and FQGNSA. V shed 1 base and J 7 bases; nucleotides not matched to a gene: 14. CDR3 bases: TGTGCCAGCAGCTTAGTTCATCTTGTCAGACAGGGGTTTGGCTACACCTTC. Protein sequence: CASSLVHLVRQGFGYTF.

This clone was recorded a few times. The chain employs TRBV6-6 and TRBJ1-4; the match to TRBD1 covers 10 bases. The CDR3 spans 14 residues. Trimming took 7 bases from V and 5 from J; bases not matched to a gene: 4. Per germline, CDR1 MNHNY and CDR2 SVGAGI (reference sequence). CDR3 region: CASTPTGGNEKLFF. As DNA, the CDR3 is TGTGCCAGCACCCCGACAGGGGGCAATGAAAAACTGTTTTTT.

This clone was seen only a few times. DNA of the CDR3: TGTGCCAGCAGTGTGCCCGGGACTAGCGGGCCGTCCTACGAGCAGTACTTC. Amino acids: CASSVPGTSGPSYEQYF. The gene calls are TRBV28 and TRBJ2-7, with 12 bases lining up with TRBD2. The germline gives CDR1 MDHEN, CDR2 SYDVKM. The V and J ends lost 5 bases and 1 base, in that order; junction bases with no gene match: 9. The CDR3 has 17 residues.

V and J are TRBV11-2 and TRBJ2-2; the match to TRBD1 covers 8 bases. Germline CDR1 is SGHAT and CDR2 is FQNNGV. V shed 8 bases, J shed 5 bases, and the junction held 7 bases outside the gene matches. The CDR3 is made up of 14 amino acids. Here the CDR3 DNA reads TGTGCCAGCGTCGGGACAGGTTTAACCGGGGAGCTGTTTTTT. Translating gives CASVGTGLTGELFF.

This chain uses TRBV7-2 with TRBJ2-4; D gene unclear. The CDR3 length is 12 residues. With 3 bases removed from V and 7 bases from J, the gap between germline ends came to 7 bases. Germline V lookup: CDR1 SGHTA, CDR2 FQGNSA. This CDR3 is CASSFERNIQYF. The CDR3 DNA follows: TGTGCCAGCAGCTTCGAGAGGAACATTCAGTACTTC.

The V call is TRBV6-5, the J call TRBJ1-1, with D possibly being TRBD1 (5 bases). The CDR3 has 13 residues. Germline-derived CDR1 and CDR2 are MNHEY and SVGAGI. V was shortened by 7 bases and J by 7 bases, with 16 bases between the two germline ends. The CDR3 loop is CASTPRVRGEAFF. CDR3 DNA sequence: TGTGCCAGCACCCCTCGGGTAAGGGGTGAAGCTTTCTTT.

This clone was observed many times. The chain joins TRBV7-8 to TRBJ2-2, with TRBD1 matching over 9 bases. V was clipped by 5 bases and J by 7 bases; unmatched bases: 8. CDR3 length: 15 residues. Germline V gene sequence: CDR1 SGHVS, CDR2 FQNEAQ. The CDR3 DNA reads TGTGCCAGCAGCCTACTCGGACAGGGGAGCGGGGAGCTGTTTTTT. Residues: CASSLLGQGSGELFF.

This clone was seen a handful of times. The sample has other DNA sequences that encode this CDR3 too. The chain recombines TRBV30 with TRBJ1-1; 9 nucleotides match TRBD1. The CDR3 is made up of 14 amino acids. CDR1 and CDR2 (germline): GTSNPN, SVGIG (reference sequence). Trimming took 2 bases from V and 5 from J; bases not matched to a gene: 6. CDR3 coding DNA: TGTGCCTGGAGTCGGGACAGGGCAAGAACTGAAGCTTTCTTT. This gives the protein CAWSRDRARTEAFF.

This clone occurred many times. The same CDR3 is also encoded by other DNA sequences in this sample. The chain recombines TRBV7-2 with TRBJ2-3, with D maybe TRBD2 (6 bases). The CDR3 totals 12 residues. Trimming pared 5 bases from V and 5 bases from J, leaving 8 bases between. Germline V gene lookup returns CDR1 SGHTA and CDR2 FQGNSA. CDR3 DNA: TGTGCCAGCAGCCCCGGGGGAGATACGCAGTATTTT. Protein product: CASSPGGDTQYF.

The CDR3 DNA reads as TGCGCCAGCAGCTTGGAACAGGGGGGGTTTGGCGAGCAGTACTTC. Residues: CASSLEQGGFGEQYF. This chain joins TRBV5-1 and TRBJ2-7; TRBD1 is a possible D gene (8 bases). There are 15 residues in the CDR3. CDR1 is SGHRS and CDR2 is YFSETQ in the germline V gene. With 0 bases removed from V and 6 bases from J, the gap between germline ends came to 16 bases.

On this clone: One junction end disagrees with the germline gene, perhaps due to a read error. The genes are TRBV7-2 and TRBJ1-2; the D gene is possibly TRBD1 (6 bases). The CDR3 has 15 amino acids. Germline CDR1 reads SGHTA; CDR2 reads FQGNSA. CDR3 amino acids: CASSQEYRATYGYTF. In nucleotides, the CDR3 is TGCGCCAGCAGCCAAGAATACAGGGCGACCTATGGCTACACCTTC.

This clone was counted only a few times. The rearrangement joins TRBV19 to TRBJ2-7; 9 bases map to TRBD1. The CDR3 consists of 16 residues. The V gene's germline CDR1 is LNHDA and CDR2 SQIVND (reference sequence). After removal of 8 bases from V and 5 bases from J, the junction contained 16 bases not matched to a gene. The CDR3 here is CASSYTTGTGKHEQYF. The CDR3 nucleotides read TGTGCCAGTTCCTACACGACCGGGACAGGGAAACACGAGCAGTACTTC.

This clone has more than one count but fewer than ten. The rearrangement links TRBV30 to TRBJ2-3; 10 positions match TRBD2. The V gene's germline CDR1 is GTSNPN and CDR2 SVGIG (reference sequence). CDR3 length: 14 residues. Trimming took 5 bases from V and 8 from J; bases not matched to a gene: 10. CDR3: CAWETSGARGTQYF. CDR3 sequence (DNA): TGTGCCTGGGAAACTAGCGGGGCTCGTGGTACGCAGTATTTT. The full variable domain, rest sourced from reference TRBV30 and TRBJ2-3, is SQTIHQWPATLVQPVGSPLSLECTVEGTSNPNLYWYRQAAGRGLQLLFYSVGIGQISSEVPQNLSASRPQDRQFILSSKKLLLSDSGFYLCAWETSGARGTQYFGPGTRLTVL.

This clone was seen more than once but under ten times. V and J are TRBV10-3 and TRBJ2-2, with TRBD2 matching over 13 bases. The V gene end was trimmed by 4 bases and the J gene end by 4 bases; junction bases not matched to a gene: 6. This CDR3 has 17 residues. Germline values: CDR1 ENHRY, CDR2 SYGVKD. As DNA, the CDR3 is TGTGCCATCAGTGGGGGACTAGCGGGGCCGACCACCGGGGAGCTGTTTTTT. Its protein product is CAISGGLAGPTTGELFF.

This clone was observed a few times. The rearrangement links TRBV10-3 to TRBJ1-5; the D is unclear. This CDR3 has 13 amino acids. The ends were cut back, 6 bases at V and 7 bases at J, with 13 bases in the middle. Germline assignment: CDR1 ENHRY and CDR2 SYGVKD. The CDR3 protein is CAIRRGFGQPQHF. The DNA for the CDR3 is TGTGCCATCAGGAGAGGGTTTGGCCAGCCCCAGCATTTT.

This clone was picked up a small number of times. The chain recombines TRBV4-2 with TRBJ1-3; the D gene is possibly TRBD1 (5 bases). This CDR3 has 14 residues. Germline-derived CDR1 and CDR2 are LGHNA and YNFKEQ. Trimming left V 3 bases short and J 8 bases short, with 14 bases between. CDR3 loop: CASSQAGPWDTIYF. The CDR3 nucleotides read TGTGCCAGCAGCCAGGCGGGACCTTGGGACACCATATATTTT.

In its sample, this clone was seen a few times. The rearrangement uses TRBV19 and TRBJ2-2; TRBD2 is a possible D gene (5 bases). V lost 5 bases and J 1 base, leaving 11 bases between the germline ends. This CDR3 has 15 amino acids. From germline, CDR1 is LNHDA and CDR2 SQIVND (reference sequence). The CDR3 region is CASSSSPLNTGELFF. CDR3 bases: TGTGCCAGTAGTTCTAGCCCACTGAACACCGGGGAGCTGTTTTTT.

In its sample, this clone was seen a few times. This chain links TRBV29-1 with TRBJ2-2; D is perhaps TRBD2 (6 bases). V dropped 1 base and J dropped 5 bases, with 11 bases sitting between them. Per germline, CDR1 SQVTM and CDR2 ANQGSEA. This CDR3 has 14 residues. The CDR3 region is CSVEVSGSTGELFF. CDR3 in DNA: TGCAGCGTTGAAGTAAGCGGGTCGACCGGGGAGCTGTTTTTT.

Only a few counts were recorded for this clone. This sequence joins TRBV2 and TRBJ2-7; D might be TRBD1 (6 bases). V lost 5 bases to trimming and J lost 11 bases, with 19 bases between them. This CDR3 is 13 amino acids long. Germline CDR1 and CDR2: SNHLY and FYNNEI. CDR3 nucleotide sequence: TGTGCCAGCAGTCCCAATAGACAGGAGAGGAAGTACTTC. This translates into CASSPNRQERKYF.

This clone was seen only a few times. Here the CDR3 reads CASSLGGPLSYNEQFF. For the CDR3, the DNA is TGTGCCAGCAGCTTAGGGGGGCCCCTGTCCTACAATGAGCAGTTCTTC. V gene TRBV7-2 combines with J gene TRBJ2-1, with D perhaps TRBD1 (6 bases). Germline V gene lookup returns CDR1 SGHTA and CDR2 FQGNSA. V was trimmed by 1 base and J by 1 base, leaving 11 bases between them. The CDR3 totals 16 residues.

This clone was seen more than once but under ten times. CDR3 bases: TGTGCCAGCAGTGAAGCGCGAGTCTATGGCTACACCTTC. This translates into CASSEARVYGYTF. The chain couples TRBV2 to TRBJ1-2; D remains ambiguous. Germline values: CDR1 SNHLY, CDR2 FYNNEI. The CDR3 is 13 residues long. The V and J ends lost 0 bases and 4 bases respectively, with 6 bases between them.

The chain links TRBV7-6 to TRBJ1-1; D is uncertain. Germline CDR1 and CDR2: SGHVS and FNYEAQ. The length of the CDR3 is 14 residues. V gave up 6 bases and J gave up 4 bases, with 15 bases separating them. This CDR3 reads CASSSLGVSTEAFF. The CDR3 DNA is TGTGCCAGCAGTTCCCTCGGGGTGAGCACTGAAGCTTTCTTT.

Concerning this clone itself: Germline and junction disagree at one end, which may indicate a read error. V is TRBV7-9 and J is TRBJ2-1; D is possibly TRBD1 (6 bases). The CDR3 length is 13 residues. Germline loops: CDR1 SEHNR, CDR2 FQNEAQ (reference sequence). DNA for the CDR3: TGTGCCAGCAGGTTAGCAGGGGTTAGTGAGCAGTTCTTC. Translating it yields CASRLAGVSEQFF.

This clone has more than one count but fewer than ten. V and J are TRBV19 and TRBJ1-1, with D possibly matching TRBD1 (6 bases). V shed 6 bases and J shed 7 bases, with 21 bases lying between them. This CDR3 spans 15 amino acids. Germline V gives CDR1 LNHDA, CDR2 SQIVND (reference sequence). CDR3 nucleotides: TGTGCCAGTAGAGAGCACAGGGCAGGGGATGGTGAAGCTTTCTTT. Encoded protein: CASREHRAGDGEAFF.

This clone has only a few counts. V and J are TRBV5-1 and TRBJ1-2; D perhaps matches TRBD1 (6 bases). The V end was cut by 0 bases, the J end by 4 bases, with 13 bases between. Germline CDR1 is SGHRS and CDR2 is YFSETQ. This CDR3 has 15 amino acids. CDR3 sequence: CASSLGNRAAYGYTF. The CDR3 DNA follows: TGCGCCAGCAGCTTGGGCAACAGGGCTGCCTATGGCTACACCTTC.

This clone was picked up a small number of times. The chain combines TRBV6-5 with TRBJ1-5, with 7 nucleotides matching TRBD1. This CDR3 has 14 residues. CDR1 MNHEY and CDR2 SVGAGI come from the germline V gene. V shed 2 bases, J shed 6 bases, and the junction held 4 bases outside the gene matches. The CDR3 loop is CASSYTGEAQPQHF. The CDR3 nucleotides are TGTGCCAGCAGTTACACAGGGGAGGCTCAGCCCCAGCATTTT.

This sequence joins TRBV7-2 and TRBJ2-7; D possibly corresponds to TRBD1 (6 bases). The CDR3 consists of 15 residues. The germline V gene encodes CDR1 SGHTA and CDR2 FQGNSA. Trimming removed 5 bases from V and 7 bases from J, with 21 bases in between. CDR3 in DNA: TGTGCCAGCAGCCAGGGGCGGAACAATCTCGGGGAGCAGTACTTC. Protein sequence: CASSQGRNNLGEQYF.

This clone was found a few times. The chain uses TRBV19 and TRBJ2-5; D possibly corresponds to TRBD2 (5 bases). Trimming left V 9 bases short and J 5 bases short, with 7 bases between. CDR3 length: 10 residues. Germline V gene sequence: CDR1 LNHDA, CDR2 SQIVND (reference sequence). The chain's CDR3 is CARWRETQYF. The CDR3 DNA follows: TGTGCCAGATGGAGGGAGACCCAGTACTTC.

This clone turned up a few times. The gene calls are TRBV19 and TRBJ2-5, with 8 bases that match TRBD2. Per germline, CDR1 LNHDA and CDR2 SQIVND (reference sequence). This CDR3 is built from 14 residues. Trimming took 4 bases from V and 4 from J; bases not matched to a gene: 5. Written as DNA, the CDR3 is TGTGCCAGTAGTACGCTAGCGGGCGGAGAGACCCAGTACTTC. It is translated as CASSTLAGGETQYF.

This rearrangement joins TRBV29-1 to TRBJ1-3; D gene ambiguous. This CDR3 spans 13 amino acids. The V and J ends lost 4 bases and 0 bases respectively, with 7 bases between them. CDR1 is SQVTM, CDR2 ANQGSEA, per germline. CDR3 DNA: TGCAGCGTTGGGGCGAACTCTGGAAACACCATATATTTT. Encoded protein: CSVGANSGNTIYF.

The chain employs TRBV28 and TRBJ1-2, with TRBD1 matching over 9 bases. J lost 4 bases, V lost 4 bases, and 4 bases had no gene match. This CDR3 is built from 14 residues. CDR1 and CDR2 (germline): MDHEN, SYDVKM. The CDR3 loop is CASSSGTGRYGYTF. Written as DNA, the CDR3 is TGTGCCAGCAGTTCCGGGACAGGGCGCTATGGCTACACCTTC.

DNA for the CDR3: TGCGCCAGCAGCTTGGTTGGAGGGAGCTCCTACAATGAGCAGTTCTTC. Translated, it gives CASSLVGGSSYNEQFF. J is TRBJ2-1 and V is TRBV5-1; D perhaps matches TRBD2 (6 bases). Trimming took 0 bases from V and 0 from J, leaving 10 bases between them. The CDR3 spans 16 residues. The germline V gene encodes CDR1 SGHRS and CDR2 YFSETQ.